This section outlines one T cell receptor beta chain sequence together with its context. Its antigen is unidentified. Template input was genomic DNA from bulk tumor (roughly 600 ng per sample). From each primary tumor, several far-apart biopsies were obtained during surgery. These patients got curative surgery after being newly diagnosed with untreated non-small cell lung cancer. Study donors were patients with a new diagnosis of non-small cell lung cancer who underwent surgery with curative intent. The data were obtained in a study of immune heterogeneity within non-small cell lung tumors. Looking at the study overall: Histology included 4 squamous cell carcinomas, under twelve non-squamous carcinomas and 1 unspecified tumor. Study-wide findings and caveats: Within each patient, tumor sites shared identical dominant CDR3 beta clonotypes and also held site-unique high-frequency clones.

The authors amplified TCR beta CDR3 by multiplex PCR with 32 V and 13 J primers. Each CDR3 protein is one row after TCRdb ran MiXCR on the multiplex PCR reads. The repertoire holds some 3,500 distinct CDR3 sequences, with around 51% as singletons. V lost 7 bases, J lost 0 bases, and 13 bases lay in between. Germline lookup yields CDR1 SNHLY and CDR2 FYNNEI. The CDR3 extends over 16 amino acids. The sample consisted of lung tumor tissue. This receptor was identified in a man in his fifties or sixties with non-small cell lung cancer. The chain carries TRBV2 and TRBJ1-6; maybe TRBD1 (6 bases). CDR3 protein: CASTLDSNSYNSPLHF. CDR3 in DNA: TGTGCCAGCACTCTGGACAGCAACTCCTATAATTCACCCCTCCACTTT.